Sample share makes the clone carrying this TCR beta chain medium-sized. Its target is not known. Blood genomic DNA input for TRB amplification was about 250-550 ng. The data originate from a study of T and B cells in COVID-19 patients. In the study overall: Peripheral blood came from COVID-19 patients with active infection or after recovery.

Trimming cost V 4 bases and J 2 bases; bases outside gene matches: 6. The CDR3 contains 15 residues. CDR1 is KGHSH and CDR2 is LQKENI in the germline V gene. Broader study findings: Blood from mildly ill patients while symptomatic, and early samples from severe cases, were scarce. Patients with COVID-19 reportedly showed strongly skewed T cell receptor beta variable and joining gene usage. CD4+, regulatory T cell, CD8+ and sorted SARS-CoV-2-responsive or tetramer+ T cells were not yet sequenced.

TRB rearrangements were amplified by multiplex PCR with BIOMED2 TRB-A/B primers. TCRdb independently ran MiXCR on the multiplex PCR reads; one entry per CDR3 protein. In the table there are approximately 5,200 distinct CDR3 sequences, about 20% of which are singletons. Material: blood. The source of this sequence is a human donor who had recovered from COVID-19. The chain links TRBV18 to TRBJ2-3, with 7 positions matching TRBD1. The CDR3 loop reads CASSQRQGNTDTQYF. The CDR3 DNA sequence: TGTGCCAGCTCACAACGACAGGGAAACACAGATACGCAGTATTTT.